This TCR beta chain was found in a study of OX40 agonist ivuxolimab in advanced cancers. Study context: Of mixed ages from 23 to 79 and averaging roughly 60 years, the group was just under 85% male.

The study, taken as a whole, reports: In the 0.1 to 3.0 mg/kg range, CD4+ and CD8+ blood T cells had expanded clonally by week 6. On average, a greater number of expanded clones characterised CD8+ T cells relative to CD4+. At 0.1-3.0 mg/kg, partial responders had clonal expansion among the lowest observed.

This clone showed up just a few times. Its antigen remains unidentified. This CDR3 has 14 residues. Trimming cost V 5 bases and J 4 bases; bases outside gene matches: 4. The germline CDR1 and CDR2 sequences are MNHEY and SVGAGI. Measured with immunoSEQ multiplex PCR; TCRdb has only the in-frame clones, and not every one. The sample contains 55,000 to 70,000 clones, roughly nine tenths of which appear only once. The clonotype originates from an adult with an advanced solid tumor such as melanoma, head and neck, liver or kidney cancer. This material consisted of CD4+ or CD8+ T cells sorted from blood, taken in a trial of the OX40 agonist ivuxolimab. The chain uses TRBV6-5 and TRBJ2-5, with 10 nucleotides matching TRBD2. CDR3 DNA: TGTGCCAGCAGTCTGGGACTAGCGTCAGAGACCCAGTACTTC. This gives the protein CASSLGLASETQYF.